This is a list of T cell receptor beta chains from one sample in a study of blood T cell repertoires in COVID-19. The data were produced by immunoSEQ multiplex PCR, yet TCRdb's version contains in-frame clones alone and is incomplete. Among nearly 90,000 clones, 88% were seen once, and the ten largest hold roughly 0.51%. Source material: peripheral blood. These receptor sequences come from a man aged 55-75 years with acute or convalescent COVID-19. Each CDR3 is given with its conserved first and last residue. D genes are given only for firm matches. Only some rows state a clone size, as once, few, many or a class for expanded clones.

v_call	d_call	clone_size	j_call	cdr3_aa	cdr3_nt
TRBV11-1	NA	NA	TRBJ2-1	CASSLERGSYNEQFF	TGTGCCAGCAGCTTAGAAAGGGGCTCCTACAATGAGCAGTTCTTC
TRBV18	TRBD2	NA	TRBJ2-3	CASQTSEGTDTQYF	TGTGCCAGCCAGACTAGCGAGGGCACAGATACGCAGTATTTT
TRBV19	TRBD1	NA	TRBJ1-6	CATRLRQGNSPLHF	TGTGCCACCCGGCTAAGACAGGGGAATTCACCCCTCCACTTT
TRBV19	TRBD1	NA	TRBJ1-2	CASSLRDRGTYGYTF	TGTGCCAGTAGTCTACGGGACAGGGGAACATATGGCTACACCTTC
TRBV7-2	NA	NA	TRBJ2-2	CASSIDRASGNTGELFF	TGTGCCAGCAGCATAGACAGGGCTAGCGGTAACACCGGGGAGCTGTTTTTT
TRBV4-1	NA	once	TRBJ2-2	CASSSPGRGNTGELFF	TGCGCCAGCAGCTCACCGGGTAGGGGCAACACCGGGGAGCTGTTTTTT
TRBV18	TRBD1	NA	TRBJ1-6	CASSPGSDRGNSPLHF	TGTGCCAGCTCACCAGGCTCAGACAGGGGAAATTCACCCCTCCACTTT
TRBV30	NA	NA	TRBJ1-3	CAWSDGTAGYSGNTIYF	TGTGCCTGGAGTGACGGAACTGCCGGGTACTCTGGAAACACCATATATTTT
TRBV5-6	NA	NA	TRBJ2-2	CASSGGLTLTGELFF	TGTGCCAGCAGCGGGGGACTGACCCTAACCGGGGAGCTGTTTTTT
TRBV6-4	TRBD1	NA	TRBJ2-1	CASREQQGAGEQFF	TGTGCCAGCAGGGAACAACAGGGGGCCGGTGAGCAGTTCTTC
TRBV5-4	NA	NA	TRBJ2-3	CASSKQGRNTDTQYF	TGTGCCAGCAGCAAACAGGGAAGAAACACAGATACGCAGTATTTT
TRBV19	TRBD2	NA	TRBJ2-2	CASSPPSGRAGELFF	TGTGCCAGTAGTCCGCCTAGCGGGAGGGCCGGGGAGCTGTTTTTT
TRBV7-6	NA	NA	TRBJ2-1	CASSFRTVSSDNEQFF	TGTGCCAGCAGCTTTCGGACTGTTAGCTCCGACAATGAGCAGTTCTTC
TRBV2	TRBD1	NA	TRBJ2-7	CASSGDRNYEQYF	TGTGCCAGCAGTGGGGACAGGAACTACGAGCAGTACTTC
TRBV10-1	NA	NA	TRBJ2-3	CASSEWQFTDTQYF	TGCGCCAGCAGTGAGTGGCAGTTCACAGATACGCAGTATTTT
TRBV3-1/TRBV3-2	TRBD1	NA	TRBJ1-4	CASSKQGARREKLFF	TGTGCCAGCAGCAAACAGGGGGCTAGGAGAGAAAAACTGTTTTTT
TRBV19	NA	NA	TRBJ2-2	CASSPQGHTGELFF	TGTGCCAGTAGCCCGCAGGGGCACACCGGGGAGCTGTTTTTT
TRBV2	TRBD2	NA	TRBJ2-3	CASGLAGPPDTQYF	TGTGCCAGTGGACTAGCGGGGCCTCCAGATACGCAGTATTTT
TRBV7-2	NA	NA	TRBJ1-6	CASSRQINSPLHF	TGTGCCAGCAGTCGACAGATTAATTCACCCCTCCACTTT
TRBV4-1	TRBD1	NA	TRBJ1-1	CASSPDRGSAKNTEAFF	TGCGCCAGCAGCCCGGACAGGGGGTCTGCGAAGAACACTGAAGCTTTCTTT
TRBV5-1	NA	NA	TRBJ1-1	CASSYPGVSTEAFF	TGCGCCAGCAGCTACCCGGGGGTTAGCACTGAAGCTTTCTTT
TRBV20-1	TRBD2	NA	TRBJ2-7	CSASRQREGEQYF	TGCAGTGCTAGTAGGCAGCGGGAGGGCGAGCAGTACTTC
TRBV12-2	NA	NA	TRBJ2-3	CASRLASRLAGYVDTQYF	TGTGCAAGTCGCTTAGCGTCCCGACTAGCGGGATATGTGGATACGCAGTATTTT
TRBV7-8	TRBD1	NA	TRBJ1-1	CASSTGTENTEAFF	TGTGCCAGCAGCACAGGGACAGAGAACACTGAAGCTTTCTTT
TRBV6-4	NA	NA	TRBJ2-3	CASSEGASGTDTQYF	TGTGCCAGCAGTGAAGGGGCTAGTGGAACAGATACGCAGTATTTT
TRBV9	TRBD2	NA	TRBJ2-3	CASSVGRAGGTDTQYF	TGTGCCAGCAGCGTAGGGCGAGCGGGAGGGACTGATACGCAGTATTTT
TRBV9	NA	NA	TRBJ1-4	CASSVGTRDFNEKLFF	TGTGCCAGCAGCGTAGGCACTCGAGACTTTAATGAAAAACTGTTTTTT
TRBV10-1	NA	NA	TRBJ2-1	CASSGPGALQGEQFF	TGCGCCAGCAGTGGCCCGGGAGCCCTCCAGGGAGAGCAGTTCTTC
TRBV9	TRBD2	few	TRBJ2-1	CASSVELAGGYNEQFF	TGTGCCAGCAGCGTAGAACTAGCGGGGGGTTACAATGAGCAGTTCTTC
TRBV3-1/TRBV3-2	TRBD1	once	TRBJ1-2	CASSPRYRGRNYGYTF	TGTGCCAGCAGCCCCCGTTACAGGGGGCGGAACTATGGCTACACCTTC
TRBV7-2	NA	NA	TRBJ1-2	CASSLGTGSYYGYTF	TGTGCCAGCAGCTTAGGAACAGGGAGCTACTATGGCTACACCTTC
TRBV7-7	TRBD2	NA	TRBJ2-1	CASSFESGIFGGEQFF	TGTGCCAGCAGCTTCGAAAGCGGGATATTCGGGGGTGAGCAGTTCTTC
TRBV9	NA	NA	TRBJ2-6	CASSENLRANVLTF	TGTGCCAGCAGCGAGAACTTAAGGGCCAACGTCCTGACTTTC
TRBV6-2/TRBV6-3	TRBD1	NA	TRBJ2-1	CASSPIDRAPYNEQFF	TGTGCCAGCAGTCCCATAGACAGGGCCCCCTACAATGAGCAGTTCTTC
TRBV18	NA	NA	TRBJ2-7	CASSLGTGNYEQYF	TGTGCCAGCTCACTCGGAACAGGGAACTACGAGCAGTACTTC
TRBV5-1	TRBD1	NA	TRBJ1-1	CASSPTGDFEAFF	TGCGCCAGCAGCCCGACAGGGGACTTTGAAGCTTTCTTT
TRBV24-1	TRBD1	NA	TRBJ1-2	CATSDRGLPYGYTF	TGTGCCACCAGTGATAGGGGGCTGCCCTATGGCTACACCTTC
TRBV7-3	NA	NA	TRBJ2-1	CASSPWGSNEQFF	TGTGCCAGCAGCCCCTGGGGCAGCAATGAGCAGTTCTTC
TRBV5-6	TRBD1	NA	TRBJ1-2	CASSRKTGIRYGYTF	TGTGCCAGCAGCCGCAAGACAGGGATAAGATATGGCTACACCTTC
TRBV5-4	TRBD1	NA	TRBJ1-4	CASSTTGVANEKLFF	TGTGCCAGCAGCACAACAGGGGTAGCTAATGAAAAACTGTTTTTT
TRBV7-9	NA	NA	TRBJ1-1	CASSFTGTEAFF	TGTGCCAGCAGCTTTACAGGGACTGAAGCTTTCTTT
TRBV5-5	TRBD1	NA	TRBJ2-5	CASSWTGGRETQYF	TGTGCCAGCAGCTGGACAGGGGGGAGGGAGACCCAGTACTTC